The 8 T cell receptor beta chains below were found in one sample sequenced in a study of blood T cells in healthy people across ages. Through a sample-barcoded 5' primer and a J-beta primer mix, a second PCR was run for roughly 6 to 11 cycles. TCRdb recomputed calls from the 5' RACE reads with MiXCR, one row per CDR3 protein. The table lists approximately 800,000 distinct CDR3 sequences, more than 45% of them singletons. Specimen: blood. These TCRs come from a man between 25 and 39 years old in good health.

Notes on this clonotype: At one of its ends the junction is not consistent with the germline gene, which may arise from a read error. The chain couples TRBV29-1 to TRBJ2-7, with D possibly being TRBD1 (5 bases). Germline values: CDR1 SQVTM, CDR2 ANQGSEA. The CDR3 totals 16 residues. CDR3 amino acids: CSVSFTTAGSNYKQYF. The CDR3 coding sequence is TGCAGCGTCAGCTTCACGACAGCCGGGTCGAACTACAAGCAGTACTTC.

The CDR3 DNA is TGTGCCAGCAGCTTGGATACAGGGTCCCACTATGGCTACACCTTC. Amino acids: CASSLDTGSHYGYTF. The chain recombines TRBV5-5 with TRBJ1-2; D may be TRBD1 (6 bases). The germline V gene has CDR1 SGHKS and CDR2 YYEKEE (reference sequence). The CDR3 is 15 amino acids. Trimming stripped 0 bases from V and 3 bases from J, with 12 bases between.

In this sample, this clonotype turned up many times. J is TRBJ2-7 and V is TRBV20-1; no clear D. Trimming took 3 bases from V and 6 from J, leaving 9 bases between them. The V gene's germline CDR1 is DFQATT and CDR2 SNEGSKA (reference sequence). The CDR3 contains 11 residues. CDR3 nucleotides: TGCAGTGCTAGTAAGTCGTTCGAGCAGTACTTC. Translation gives CSASKSFEQYF.

The chain recombines TRBV12-3 or TRBV12-4 with TRBJ2-7; 8 bases are shared with TRBD2. This CDR3 contains 17 residues. J gave up 1 base and V 3 bases, and 11 bases lay outside the gene matches. Here the CDR3 reads CASSFIGSSGSSYEQYF. The CDR3 region has the DNA TGTGCCAGCAGTTTTATCGGGTCCAGCGGGAGTTCCTACGAGCAGTACTTC.

The sample holds a few counts of this clonotype. The V and J genes are TRBV6-2 or TRBV6-3 and TRBJ2-5; D is unclear. Per the germline V gene, CDR1 is MNHEY and CDR2 is SVGEGT. The CDR3 runs 14 residues. The ends were cut back, 7 bases at V and 3 bases at J, with 15 bases in the middle. CDR3 region: CASTHVWEKETQYF. Written as DNA, the CDR3 is TGTGCCAGCACCCACGTGTGGGAAAAAGAGACCCAGTACTTC.

This chain connects TRBV29-1 to TRBJ1-4; a possible D gene is TRBD1 (6 bases). Trimming cost V 4 bases and J 6 bases, with 9 bases left between them. The CDR3 has 12 residues. Germline assignment: CDR1 SQVTM and CDR2 ANQGSEA. CDR3 protein: CSVARGDEKLFF. The DNA of the CDR3 is TGCAGCGTTGCCAGGGGCGATGAAAAACTGTTTTTT.

The table lists this clonotype with a count of one. The chain carries TRBV3-1 and TRBJ2-6, with D hard to call. The CDR3 runs 15 residues. Germline assignment: CDR1 LGHDT and CDR2 YNNKEL (reference sequence). Trimming pared 4 bases from V and 2 bases from J, leaving 9 bases between. Here the CDR3 DNA reads TGTGCCAGCAGCCCACTTAACACTGGGGCCAACGTCCTGACTTTC. This translates into CASSPLNTGANVLTF.

The rearrangement joins TRBV7-2 to TRBJ2-5, with 7 bases matching TRBD2. Germline CDR1 SGHTA, CDR2 FQGNSA. After removal of 5 bases from V and 2 bases from J, the junction contained 11 bases not matched to a gene. The CDR3 covers 16 residues. The chain's CDR3 is CASSLRRGVGQETQYF. DNA for the CDR3: TGTGCCAGCAGCCTCCGTCGGGGGGTAGGTCAAGAGACCCAGTACTTC.